Listed below are T cell receptor beta chains from one sample, sequenced in a study of human T cells and chemical hapten exposure. TCRdb itself ran the RACE reads through MiXCR, one entry per CDR3 protein. The data contain roughly 200,000 distinct CDR3 sequences, under 30% of them singletons. The sample consisted of whole blood, taken in connection with sensitization to the hapten diphenylcyclopropenone (DPC). These receptors were taken from a woman aged 40 to 50 with alopecia areata. Some clones in this sample may be carry-over from other donors' samples. Both conserved end residues are part of each CDR3. The D gene is left open where the match is weak. Expanded clones get a size class; other rows say once, few or many, or leave the size out.

CDR3 protein: CASSLGTDLTDTQYF; CDR3 DNA: TGTGCCAGCAGCTTAGGGACAGACCTCACAGATACGCAGTATTTT; D gene: NA; J gene: TRBJ2-3; V gene: TRBV7-8; clone size: few
CDR3 protein: CASSQEREAYNEQFF; CDR3 DNA: TGCGCCAGCAGCCAAGAGCGGGAGGCCTACAATGAGCAGTTCTTC; D gene: TRBD2; J gene: TRBJ2-1; V gene: TRBV4-3; clone size: NA
CDR3 protein: CSAVRTQETQYF; CDR3 DNA: TGCAGTGCTGTGCGGACCCAAGAGACCCAGTACTTC; D gene: NA; J gene: TRBJ2-5; V gene: TRBV20-1; clone size: NA
CDR3 protein: CASSYREGEAFF; CDR3 DNA: TGTGCCAGCAGTTACCGGGAGGGGGAAGCTTTCTTT; D gene: NA; J gene: TRBJ1-1; V gene: TRBV6-2/TRBV6-3; clone size: NA
CDR3 protein: CASSLLSGRASETQYF; CDR3 DNA: TGTGCCAGCAGCCTCCTTAGTGGGAGGGCCTCGGAGACCCAGTACTTC; D gene: TRBD2; J gene: TRBJ2-5; V gene: TRBV11-1; clone size: NA
CDR3 protein: CSVRPQAGELFF; CDR3 DNA: TGCAGCGTTAGGCCGCAAGCAGGGGAGCTGTTTTTT; D gene: NA; J gene: TRBJ2-2; V gene: TRBV29-1; clone size: NA
CDR3 protein: CSVGRTSNTGELFF; CDR3 DNA: TGCAGCGTTGGGAGGACTAGTAACACCGGGGAGCTGTTTTTT; D gene: TRBD2; J gene: TRBJ2-2; V gene: TRBV29-1; clone size: few
CDR3 protein: CSVEEMVNEQFF; CDR3 DNA: TGCAGCGTTGAAGAAATGGTTAATGAGCAGTTCTTC; D gene: NA; J gene: TRBJ2-1; V gene: TRBV29-1; clone size: NA
CDR3 protein: CASSAGQGAANQPQHF; CDR3 DNA: TGTGCCAGCAGTGCGGGACAGGGGGCCGCCAATCAGCCCCAGCATTTT; D gene: TRBD1; J gene: TRBJ1-5; V gene: TRBV2; clone size: NA
CDR3 protein: CASRSGTVYNEQFF; CDR3 DNA: TGTGCCAGCAGGTCCGGGACAGTGTACAATGAGCAGTTCTTC; D gene: TRBD1; J gene: TRBJ2-1; V gene: TRBV28; clone size: few
CDR3 protein: CASSFGQGARDTQYF; CDR3 DNA: TGTGCCAGCAGCTTCGGACAGGGGGCGCGGGATACGCAGTATTTT; D gene: TRBD1; J gene: TRBJ2-3; V gene: TRBV2; clone size: few
CDR3 protein: CASSGRDRGYEQYF; CDR3 DNA: TGTGCCAGCAGTGGCCGGGACAGGGGTTACGAGCAGTACTTC; D gene: TRBD1; J gene: TRBJ2-7; V gene: TRBV25-1; clone size: many
CDR3 protein: CASCQYNEQFF; CDR3 DNA: TGTGCCAGCTGTCAGTACAATGAGCAGTTCTTC; D gene: NA; J gene: TRBJ2-1; V gene: TRBV6-6; clone size: NA
CDR3 protein: CASSLSRGGYEQYF; CDR3 DNA: TGTGCCAGCAGTCTCTCTCGGGGGGGGTACGAGCAGTACTTC; D gene: TRBD2; J gene: TRBJ2-7; V gene: TRBV6-5; clone size: NA
CDR3 protein: CASSNRGLLEAFF; CDR3 DNA: TGTGCCAGCAGTAACAGGGGACTCCTAGAAGCTTTCTTT; D gene: TRBD1; J gene: TRBJ1-1; V gene: TRBV28; clone size: NA
CDR3 protein: CASSPRGSGANVLTF; CDR3 DNA: TGCGCCAGCAGCCCCCGAGGCTCTGGGGCCAACGTCCTGACTTTC; D gene: NA; J gene: TRBJ2-6; V gene: TRBV5-1; clone size: few
CDR3 protein: CSALGQSGQPQHF; CDR3 DNA: TGCAGTGCACTAGGACAGAGCGGTCAGCCCCAGCATTTT; D gene: NA; J gene: TRBJ1-5; V gene: TRBV20-1; clone size: medium-sized
CDR3 protein: CSVSPGQGTDTQYF; CDR3 DNA: TGCAGCGTTTCCCCGGGACAGGGTACAGATACGCAGTATTTT; D gene: TRBD1; J gene: TRBJ2-3; V gene: TRBV29-1; clone size: NA
CDR3 protein: CASSGPWSSTDTQYF; CDR3 DNA: TGTGCCAGCAGCGGGCCTTGGTCTAGCACAGATACGCAGTATTTT; D gene: NA; J gene: TRBJ2-3; V gene: TRBV7-2; clone size: few
CDR3 protein: CAMRGTENQPQHF; CDR3 DNA: TGTGCCATGAGGGGGACAGAGAATCAGCCCCAGCATTTT; D gene: TRBD1; J gene: TRBJ1-5; V gene: TRBV10-3; clone size: NA
CDR3 protein: CSARPRGAGELFF; CDR3 DNA: TGCAGTGCTAGGCCACGAGGGGCCGGGGAGCTGTTTTTT; D gene: NA; J gene: TRBJ2-2; V gene: TRBV20-1; clone size: few
CDR3 protein: CASSLTAGGFNEQFF; CDR3 DNA: TGTGCCAGCAGCCTCACAGCGGGAGGATTCAATGAGCAGTTCTTC; D gene: TRBD2; J gene: TRBJ2-1; V gene: TRBV3-1; clone size: few
CDR3 protein: CAISDPDNEQFF; CDR3 DNA: TGTGCCATCAGCGATCCTGACAATGAGCAGTTCTTC; D gene: NA; J gene: TRBJ2-1; V gene: TRBV10-3; clone size: few
CDR3 protein: CASGDHLEGYTF; CDR3 DNA: TGTGCCAGCGGGGACCACCTAGAAGGCTACACCTTC; D gene: NA; J gene: TRBJ1-2; V gene: TRBV6-2/TRBV6-3; clone size: few
CDR3 protein: CSVRGLEETQYF; CDR3 DNA: TGCAGCGTTCGCGGACTAGAAGAGACCCAGTACTTC; D gene: TRBD2; J gene: TRBJ2-5; V gene: TRBV29-1; clone size: few
CDR3 protein: CASSPGTGLSSGANVLTF; CDR3 DNA: TGTGCCAGCAGCCCCGGGACAGGCTTGAGCTCTGGGGCCAACGTCCTGACTTTC; D gene: TRBD1; J gene: TRBJ2-6; V gene: TRBV6-2/TRBV6-3; clone size: NA
CDR3 protein: CAIKSGLAHNEQFF; CDR3 DNA: TGTGCCATCAAATCAGGACTAGCTCACAATGAGCAGTTCTTC; D gene: TRBD2; J gene: TRBJ2-1; V gene: TRBV6-2/TRBV6-3; clone size: NA
CDR3 protein: CSVGGGSAPYEQYF; CDR3 DNA: TGCAGCGTGGGCGGGGGAAGCGCGCCCTACGAGCAGTACTTC; D gene: TRBD2; J gene: TRBJ2-7; V gene: TRBV29-1; clone size: few
CDR3 protein: CASSTGTGQQAFF; CDR3 DNA: TGCGCCAGCAGCACCGGGACAGGGCAGCAAGCTTTCTTT; D gene: TRBD1; J gene: TRBJ1-1; V gene: TRBV4-1; clone size: few
CDR3 protein: CSVRLADPAAYEQYF; CDR3 DNA: TGCAGCGTTAGGCTAGCGGATCCCGCGGCCTACGAGCAGTACTTC; D gene: TRBD2; J gene: TRBJ2-7; V gene: TRBV29-1; clone size: NA
CDR3 protein: CASSPILRQGANEQFF; CDR3 DNA: TGTGCCAGCAGCCCCATACTCCGACAGGGGGCGAATGAGCAGTTCTTC; D gene: TRBD1; J gene: TRBJ2-1; V gene: TRBV7-2; clone size: NA
CDR3 protein: CATGDPGPPYGYTF; CDR3 DNA: TGTGCCACTGGGGACCCCGGTCCCCCCTATGGCTACACCTTC; D gene: NA; J gene: TRBJ1-2; V gene: TRBV7-2; clone size: few
CDR3 protein: CSAVSDRPYNEQFF; CDR3 DNA: TGCAGTGCAGTCTCGGACAGGCCCTACAATGAGCAGTTCTTC; D gene: TRBD1; J gene: TRBJ2-1; V gene: TRBV20-1; clone size: NA
CDR3 protein: CSQAGAYPDTQYF; CDR3 DNA: TGCAGCCAAGCGGGAGCTTATCCAGATACGCAGTATTTT; D gene: TRBD2; J gene: TRBJ2-3; V gene: TRBV20-1; clone size: NA
CDR3 protein: CASSESIWASGETYEQYF; CDR3 DNA: TGTGCCAGCAGTGAAAGTATTTGGGCTAGCGGGGAGACCTACGAGCAGTACTTC; D gene: TRBD2; J gene: TRBJ2-7; V gene: TRBV25-1; clone size: few
CDR3 protein: CASRQRRSSYNEQFF; CDR3 DNA: TGTGCCAGCAGGCAGCGTCGAAGCTCCTACAATGAGCAGTTCTTC; D gene: NA; J gene: TRBJ2-1; V gene: TRBV6-2/TRBV6-3; clone size: NA
CDR3 protein: CASSLEAGIYEQYF; CDR3 DNA: TGTGCCAGCAGCTTGGAAGCAGGAATCTACGAGCAGTACTTC; D gene: NA; J gene: TRBJ2-7; V gene: TRBV5-4; clone size: NA
CDR3 protein: CASGRSGNTIYF; CDR3 DNA: TGTGCCAGCGGCAGGAGCGGAAACACCATATATTTT; D gene: NA; J gene: TRBJ1-3; V gene: TRBV6-2/TRBV6-3; clone size: NA
CDR3 protein: CASSLDWYTEAFF; CDR3 DNA: TGTGCCAGCAGCTTAGATTGGTACACTGAAGCTTTCTTT; D gene: NA; J gene: TRBJ1-1; V gene: TRBV7-2; clone size: NA
CDR3 protein: CASSSGGLGANVLTF; CDR3 DNA: TGTGCCAGCAGTTCCGGGGGGCTCGGGGCCAACGTCCTGACTTTC; D gene: NA; J gene: TRBJ2-6; V gene: TRBV6-2/TRBV6-3; clone size: few
CDR3 protein: CASSLMAASGNTIYF; CDR3 DNA: TGTGCCAGCAGCTTGATGGCAGCCTCTGGAAACACCATATATTTT; D gene: NA; J gene: TRBJ1-3; V gene: TRBV5-6; clone size: NA
CDR3 protein: CATRGGNTEAFF; CDR3 DNA: TGTGCCACCAGGGGCGGGAACACTGAAGCTTTCTTT; D gene: NA; J gene: TRBJ1-1; V gene: TRBV24-1; clone size: few
CDR3 protein: CASSPSGTSGADTQYF; CDR3 DNA: TGTGCCAGCAGCCCGAGCGGGACTAGCGGGGCAGATACGCAGTATTTT; D gene: TRBD2; J gene: TRBJ2-3; V gene: TRBV7-3; clone size: many
CDR3 protein: CASGTTSTDTQYF; CDR3 DNA: TGTGCCAGCGGTACTACTAGCACAGATACGCAGTATTTT; D gene: NA; J gene: TRBJ2-3; V gene: TRBV9; clone size: NA
CDR3 protein: CSARNTRLILYNEQFF; CDR3 DNA: TGCAGTGCTAGAAATACTCGGTTGATCCTATACAATGAGCAGTTCTTC; D gene: NA; J gene: TRBJ2-1; V gene: TRBV20-1; clone size: NA
CDR3 protein: CSARGIQKAFF; CDR3 DNA: TGCAGTGCTAGGGGGATACAGAAAGCTTTCTTT; D gene: NA; J gene: TRBJ1-1; V gene: TRBV20-1; clone size: few
CDR3 protein: CASAGQGSYEQYF; CDR3 DNA: TGTGCCAGCGCGGGACAGGGAAGCTACGAGCAGTACTTC; D gene: TRBD1; J gene: TRBJ2-7; V gene: TRBV6-1; clone size: few
CDR3 protein: CASSLGGRSTSLPRGYTF; CDR3 DNA: TGTGCCAGCAGCTTGGGAGGTAGATCTACATCCCTCCCTAGGGGCTACACCTTC; D gene: NA; J gene: TRBJ1-2; V gene: TRBV5-8; clone size: few
CDR3 protein: CAISGGQGSYEQYF; CDR3 DNA: TGTGCCATCAGTGGGGGACAGGGCTCCTACGAGCAGTACTTC; D gene: TRBD1; J gene: TRBJ2-7; V gene: TRBV10-3; clone size: NA
CDR3 protein: CSVELGQSTDTQYF; CDR3 DNA: TGCAGCGTTGAACTGGGACAGAGCACAGATACGCAGTATTTT; D gene: TRBD1; J gene: TRBJ2-3; V gene: TRBV29-1; clone size: once
CDR3 protein: CASSAYQTDEQFF; CDR3 DNA: TGTGCCAGCAGCGCTTACCAGACTGATGAGCAGTTCTTC; D gene: NA; J gene: TRBJ2-1; V gene: TRBV7-6; clone size: many
CDR3 protein: CASRDRGLSSLDSGANVLTF; CDR3 DNA: TGTGCCAGCAGGGACAGGGGTCTCTCGTCCCTCGACTCTGGGGCCAACGTCCTGACTTTC; D gene: TRBD1; J gene: TRBJ2-6; V gene: TRBV6-1; clone size: few
CDR3 protein: CASSYTGTSGSGPGEQFF; CDR3 DNA: TGTGCCAGCAGCTATACCGGGACTAGCGGGAGTGGGCCTGGTGAGCAGTTCTTC; D gene: TRBD2; J gene: TRBJ2-1; V gene: TRBV7-2; clone size: NA
CDR3 protein: CASSFRDNYEQYF; CDR3 DNA: TGTGCCAGCAGTTTCCGGGACAACTACGAGCAGTACTTC; D gene: NA; J gene: TRBJ2-7; V gene: TRBV28; clone size: many
CDR3 protein: CASSFSRGIEQYF; CDR3 DNA: TGTGCCAGCAGTTTCTCTCGGGGGATCGAGCAGTACTTC; D gene: NA; J gene: TRBJ2-7; V gene: TRBV12-3/TRBV12-4; clone size: NA
CDR3 protein: CASSQEEGSYNEQFF; CDR3 DNA: TGTGCCAGCAGCCAAGAGGAGGGATCCTACAATGAGCAGTTCTTC; D gene: NA; J gene: TRBJ2-1; V gene: TRBV3-1; clone size: few
CDR3 protein: CASSASGGSSNEQYF; CDR3 DNA: TGTGCCAGCAGCGCGTCAGGCGGGAGTTCCAACGAGCAGTACTTC; D gene: TRBD2; J gene: TRBJ2-7; V gene: TRBV9; clone size: NA
CDR3 protein: CASKSSGTSGRVGEQYF; CDR3 DNA: TGTGCCAGCAAATCCTCCGGGACTAGCGGGAGGGTGGGCGAGCAGTACTTC; D gene: TRBD2; J gene: TRBJ2-7; V gene: TRBV27; clone size: NA
CDR3 protein: CASRLLLAGGPKNEQFF; CDR3 DNA: TGTGCCAGCAGACTCCTACTAGCGGGAGGGCCTAAGAATGAGCAGTTCTTC; D gene: TRBD2; J gene: TRBJ2-1; V gene: TRBV12-3/TRBV12-4; clone size: NA
CDR3 protein: CASSLFRTGPSEQYF; CDR3 DNA: TGTGCCAGCAGTTTATTCCGGACAGGACCCTCTGAGCAGTACTTC; D gene: TRBD1; J gene: TRBJ2-7; V gene: TRBV27; clone size: NA